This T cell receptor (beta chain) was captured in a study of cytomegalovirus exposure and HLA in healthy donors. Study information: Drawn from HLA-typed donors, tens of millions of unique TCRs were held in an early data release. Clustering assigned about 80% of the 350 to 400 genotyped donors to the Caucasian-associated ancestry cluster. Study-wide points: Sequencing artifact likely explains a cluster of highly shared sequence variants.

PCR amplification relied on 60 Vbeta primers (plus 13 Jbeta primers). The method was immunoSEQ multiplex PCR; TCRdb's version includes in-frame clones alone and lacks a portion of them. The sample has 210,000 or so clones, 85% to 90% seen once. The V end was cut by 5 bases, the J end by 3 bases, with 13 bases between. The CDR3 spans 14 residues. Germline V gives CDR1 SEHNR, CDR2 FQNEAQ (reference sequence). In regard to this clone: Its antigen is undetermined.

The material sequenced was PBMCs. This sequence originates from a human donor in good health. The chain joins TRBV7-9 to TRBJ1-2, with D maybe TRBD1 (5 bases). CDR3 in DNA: TGTGCCAGCAGCCGGACAAGTGAACACTATGGCTACACCTTC. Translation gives CASSRTSEHYGYTF. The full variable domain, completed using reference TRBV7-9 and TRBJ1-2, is DTGVSQNPRHKITKRGQNVTFRCDPISEHNRLYWYRQTLGQGPEFLTYFQNEAQLEKSRLLSDRFSAERPKGSFSTLEIQRTEQGDSAMYLCASSRTSEHYGYTFGSGTRLTVV.